The 14 T cell receptor beta chains below come from one sample, sequenced in a study of T cells in Graves' hyperthyroidism and ophthalmopathy. TCR beta CDR3 sequences were amplified from RNA transcripts. Primed by the HTBI set, a first-round RT-PCR was run on the TCR CDR3. TCRdb used MiXCR to reprocess the multiplex PCR reads, holding one entry per CDR3 protein. The data contain hundreds of thousands of distinct CDR3 sequences, around 15% of them seen just once; the ten biggest clones take up about 4.5%. Sequences were obtained from blood. The receptors originated from a woman aged 40 to 50 with Graves' ophthalmopathy.

This clonotype was observed many times. Here the CDR3 reads CASSEGDRWTGIEEEQYF. CDR3 nucleotides: TGTGCCAGCAGTGAAGGGGATCGGTGGACAGGCATAGAAGAGGAGCAGTACTTC. V and J are TRBV2 and TRBJ2-7, with 7 bases lining up with TRBD1. The CDR3 consists of 18 residues. The J segment lost 7 bases and the V segment lost 1 base, leaving 19 bases of the junction unmatched. Germline CDR1 and CDR2: SNHLY and FYNNEI.

This clonotype came up many times. The CDR3 here is CASSQGVRENEQYF. The CDR3 region has the DNA TGTGCCAGCAGCCAAGGAGTCAGGGAGAACGAGCAGTACTTC. The gene calls are TRBV14 and TRBJ2-7; D possibly matches TRBD1 or TRBD2 (5 bases each). In germline, CDR1 is SGHDN, CDR2 FVKESK. The CDR3 runs 14 residues. V was shortened by 1 base and J by 5 bases, with 12 bases between the two germline ends.

This clonotype came up many times. The rearrangement joins TRBV6-1 to TRBJ1-3; weak D call: TRBD1 (5 bases). V gave up 6 bases and J gave up 4 bases, with 10 bases separating them. This CDR3 spans 13 amino acids. In germline, CDR1 is MNHNS, CDR2 SASEGT. The CDR3 is CASRRTNGNTIYF. The CDR3 DNA sequence: TGTGCCAGCAGGAGGACAAACGGAAACACCATATATTTT.

There are many counts of this clonotype. The CDR3 DNA follows: TGCGCCAGCAGCTTGCAAGCCATTGAAGCTTTCTTT. It encodes CASSLQAIEAFF. The rearrangement links TRBV5-1 to TRBJ1-1; D is unclear. The CDR3 has 12 amino acids. V was cut by 1 base and J by 7 bases, with 8 bases left in between. Germline V lookup: CDR1 SGHRS, CDR2 YFSETQ.

This clonotype was counted many times. The chain has TRBV4-3 and TRBJ1-1; 7 bases are a match to TRBD1. The trim removed 0 bases at V and 5 bases at J, leaving 15 bases unmatched. This CDR3 contains 18 residues. Germline V gene lookup returns CDR1 LGHNA and CDR2 YSLEER. The DNA of the CDR3 is TGCGCCAGCAGCCAAGATTCCAAGGACAGGTCAAGGACTACTGAAGCTTTCTTT. Amino acid sequence: CASSQDSKDRSRTTEAFF.

In its sample, this clonotype was seen a few times. J is TRBJ1-2 and V is TRBV12-3 or TRBV12-4, with D hard to call. The V end lost 6 bases, the J end lost 8 bases, and 16 bases lay between the germline ends. This CDR3 spans 13 amino acids. The CDR3 here is CASSPKSGMGYTF. CDR3 in DNA: TGTGCCAGCAGCCCCAAGTCTGGAATGGGCTACACCTTC.

As for this clonotype: One end of the junction varies from germline; a read error may be responsible. This chain joins TRBV7-9 and TRBJ2-4; D tentatively fits TRBD1 or TRBD2 (5 bases each). The CDR3 sequence is 16 residues long. Germline assignment: CDR1 SEHNR and CDR2 FQNEAQ (reference sequence). The CDR3: CASSSGTSLAENIQYF. For the CDR3, the DNA is TGTGCCAGCAGCTCCGGGACCTCCCTAGCCGAAAACATTCAGTACTTC.

This clonotype appeared many times. This chain links TRBV7-8 with TRBJ1-5, with TRBD1 matching over 8 bases. J lost 4 bases, V lost 5 bases, and 10 bases had no gene match. The CDR3 consists of 16 residues. CDR1 SGHVS and CDR2 FQNEAQ come from the germline V gene. The CDR3 spells CASSTRQGIWNQPQHF. Here the CDR3 DNA reads TGTGCCAGCAGCACTCGACAGGGGATTTGGAATCAGCCCCAGCATTTT. Variable domain in full (rest from reference TRBV7-8 and TRBJ1-5): GAGVSQSPRYKVAKRGQDVALRCDPISGHVSLFWYQQALGQGPEFLTYFQNEAQLDKSGLPSDRFFAERPEGSVSTLKIQRTQQEDSAVYLCASSTRQGIWNQPQHFGDGTRLSIL.

The V call is TRBV7-2, the J call TRBJ1-2, with D possibly TRBD1 on 5 matching bases. This CDR3 region has 15 residues. Per the germline V gene, CDR1 is SGHTA and CDR2 is FQGNSA. V lost 5 bases, J lost 2 bases, and 15 bases lay in between. In nucleotides, the CDR3 is TGTGCCAGCAGCCCCGGTCGGGGGGGGAACTATGGCTACACCTTC. Translation gives CASSPGRGGNYGYTF.

This clonotype has a count of ten or more. V usage is TRBV6-5 and J usage is TRBJ1-1; 7 bases line up with TRBD1. With V trimmed by 6 bases and J by 5 bases, 15 bases remained unmatched. Germline CDR1 MNHEY, CDR2 SVGAGI. This CDR3 is built from 16 residues. CDR3 nucleotides: TGTGCCAGCAGAACACTTAACAGGGGAAGGGATACTGAAGCTTTCTTT. As protein: CASRTLNRGRDTEAFF.

The V call is TRBV5-1, the J call TRBJ1-1, with TRBD1 matching over 10 bases. The CDR3 has 19 residues. Germline V CDR1 and CDR2: SGHRS, YFSETQ. Unmatched junction bases numbered 11, after V lost 0 bases and J lost 0 bases. The CDR3, as DNA: TGCGCCAGCAGCTTGGATTGGTCGGGACAGGGGACCATGAACACTGAAGCTTTCTTT. Protein product: CASSLDWSGQGTMNTEAFF.

This clonotype was seen repeatedly, ten times or more. The chain employs TRBV27 and TRBJ2-7; D gene ambiguous. The CDR3 loop spans 14 amino acids. The V and J ends lost 3 bases and 0 bases respectively, with 9 bases between them. In germline, CDR1 is MNHEY, CDR2 SMNVEV (reference sequence). The CDR3 nucleotides are TGTGCCAGCAGTTTCAACAGCGACTCCTACGAGCAGTACTTC. Translated: CASSFNSDSYEQYF.

This clonotype occurred many times. The chain combines TRBV6-5 with TRBJ2-7, with TRBD1 identical over 9 bases. The CDR3 runs 16 residues. Germline-derived CDR1 and CDR2 are MNHEY and SVGAGI. Trimming removed 2 bases from V and 5 bases from J; junction bases left unmatched: 10. The CDR3 sequence is CASSYGAPGQGHEQYF. For the CDR3, the DNA is TGTGCCAGCAGTTACGGGGCCCCGGGACAGGGCCACGAGCAGTACTTC.

This clonotype was found many times. This chain uses TRBV19 with TRBJ1-1; tentative D call: TRBD1 (6 bases). Germline V gene lookup returns CDR1 LNHDA and CDR2 SQIVND (reference sequence). The CDR3 is made up of 13 amino acids. Trimming left V 9 bases short and J 5 bases short, with 16 bases between. DNA for the CDR3: TGTGCCAGCGGTGAGGGGGTTGGAACTGAAGCTTTCTTT. It is translated as CASGEGVGTEAFF.